The clone carrying this T cell receptor beta chain was counted a single time. What it recognizes is unknown. Assay used: immunoSEQ multiplex PCR; TCRdb lists only in-frame clones, some missing. The sample lists 110,000 to 150,000 clones; 85% to 90% were seen once. V shed 3 bases and J shed 8 bases, with 7 bases lying between them. This CDR3 has 12 residues. CDR1 MGHRA and CDR2 YSYEKL come from the germline V gene. This sample was included in a study of cytomegalovirus exposure and HLA in healthy donors. Findings of the study overall: There were a few CMV-associated chains whose specificity for CMV antigens was confirmed in vitro. The study flagged 150 to 200 TCR beta chains as cytomegalovirus-associated.

This clonotype was obtained from a woman under 30 in good health and CMV-seropositive. Sequencing used PBMCs. V and J are TRBV4-1 and TRBJ1-4; D unclear. The CDR3 coding sequence is TGCGCCAGCAGCCAGGCTTTCGAAAAACTGTTTTTT. It specifies CASSQAFEKLFF.